The 5 T cell receptor beta chains reported below all come from one sample, sequenced in a study of blood T cells in healthy people across ages. Combining a sample-barcoded 5' primer with a J-beta primer mix, a second PCR ran for about 7 to 11 cycles. MiXCR, applied by TCRdb to the 5' RACE reads, yields one record per CDR3 protein. The sample holds approximately 830,000 distinct CDR3 sequences, about 62% seen once. Sequenced input: blood. The receptor set was obtained from a man aged 25-45 years in good health.

The chain recombines TRBV9 with TRBJ2-3; 7 nucleotides match TRBD1. The V gene end was trimmed by 0 bases and the J gene end by 4 bases; junction bases not matched to a gene: 5. The CDR3 is 15 residues long. Germline CDR1 reads SGDLS; CDR2 reads YYNGEE. In nucleotides, the CDR3 is TGTGCCAGCAGCGTAGACACAGGGGAGTCAGATACGCAGTATTTT. Its translation: CASSVDTGESDTQYF. The entire variable domain, with the rest obtained from reference TRBV9 and TRBJ2-3, is as follows: DSGVTQTPKHLITATGQRVTLRCSPRSGDLSVYWYQQSLDQGLQFLIQYYNGEERAKGNILERFSAQQFPDLHSELNLSSLELGDSALYFCASSVDTGESDTQYFGPGTRLTVL.

This clonotype was detected only once. The gene calls are TRBV7-9 and TRBJ2-7; 7 nucleotides line up with TRBD1. The J call may be faulty, since TRBJ2-5 better matches the DNA end. This CDR3 spans 14 amino acids. Looked up from germline, CDR1 is SEHNR and CDR2 is FQNEAQ (reference sequence). This chain's CDR3 is CASSLEGGWETQYF. The CDR3 nucleotides are TGTGCCAGCAGCTTAGAAGGGGGCTGGGAGACCCAGTACTTC.

This clonotype was seen just once. This rearrangement joins TRBV9 to TRBJ2-1, with a possible D match to TRBD2 (5 bases). Germline CDR1 and CDR2: SGDLS and YYNGEE. V was pared by 0 bases and J by 3 bases, with 16 bases between. The CDR3 is 17 amino acids. The CDR3 sequence: CASSVALSSGIYNEQFF. The CDR3 bases are TGTGCCAGCAGCGTAGCCCTTTCCAGCGGCATCTACAATGAGCAGTTCTTC.

The chain combines TRBV6-2 or TRBV6-3 with TRBJ2-2; no definite D call. CDR3 length: 14 amino acids. V was cut by 2 bases and J by 3 bases, with 7 bases left in between. The germline V gene has CDR1 MNHEY and CDR2 SVGEGT. The CDR3 is CASSYRADTGELFF. The CDR3 region has the DNA TGTGCCAGCAGTTACCGTGCGGACACCGGGGAGCTGTTTTTT.

The chain couples TRBV7-3 to TRBJ1-2; 7 nucleotides line up with TRBD1. The germline V gene encodes CDR1 SGHTA and CDR2 FQGTGA. This CDR3 is 15 amino acids long. Germline trimming cut 2 bases from V and 4 bases from J; bases unmatched to any gene: 7. CDR3 residues: CASSLARGGLYGYTF. The CDR3, as DNA: TGTGCCAGCAGCTTAGCAAGAGGGGGCCTCTATGGCTACACCTTC.